Included here is one TCR beta chain sequence, with context. This record comes from a study of cytomegalovirus exposure and HLA in healthy donors. Primers: 60 Vbeta forward and 13 Jbeta reverse. Some clones are missing from TCRdb's copy, which holds only in-frame ones; the method was immunoSEQ multiplex PCR. The table lists about 160,000 clones, roughly 80% of them singletons. This TCR was recovered from a male donor in good health and CMV-seronegative. The sample was PBMCs.

This chain's CDR3 is CASSLGGTGFYEQYF. CDR3 DNA: TGTGCCAGCAGCTTAGGCGGGACAGGGTTCTACGAGCAGTACTTC. This chain joins TRBV7-9 and TRBJ2-7, with 9 bases aligning to TRBD1. The CDR3 covers 15 residues. The germline V gene encodes CDR1 SEHNR and CDR2 FQNEAQ (reference sequence). After removal of 1 base from V and 3 bases from J, the junction contained 4 bases not matched to a gene.